Shown below are 31 T cell receptor beta chains from a single sample sequenced in a study of siplizumab effects on memory and regulatory T cells. Repertoires were generated with immunoSEQ multiplex PCR, while TCRdb's copy carries only in-frame clones and drops some. The data hold 99,000 or so clones, with 85% to 95% observed a single time. The sequenced material came from CD4+ T cells sorted from blood. The receptors derive from a human donor in good health.

The gene calls are TRBV11-2 and TRBJ2-7, with 7 bases matching TRBD2. The CDR3 consists of 16 residues. CDR1 and CDR2 from the germline V gene are SGHAT and FQNNGV. V dropped 1 base and J dropped 0; count of bases not matched to a gene: 6. This CDR3 reads CASSLVGGSSSYEQYF. CDR3 DNA: TGTGCCAGCAGCTTAGTTGGCGGGAGTAGCTCCTACGAGCAGTACTTC.

This clone was counted once. The V and J genes are TRBV10-1 and TRBJ2-4; TRBD1 matches at 10 bases. This CDR3 is 16 amino acids long. V lost 7 bases, J lost 1 base, and 7 bases stayed unmatched. Germline CDR1 reads WNHNN; CDR2 reads SYGVQD (reference sequence). CDR3 sequence reads: CASNPPGQGAKNIQYF. The DNA of the CDR3 is TGCGCCAGCAACCCACCGGGACAGGGGGCCAAAAACATTCAGTACTTC.

CDR3 region: CASSSLWALSGANVLTF. The CDR3 DNA sequence: TGTGCCAGCAGCTCTCTGTGGGCGCTTTCTGGGGCCAACGTCCTGACTTTC. The chain carries TRBV11-2 and TRBJ2-6, with no clear D. The germline V and J ends were trimmed by 4 bases and 1 base, with 14 bases remaining between them. This CDR3 has 17 residues. Per germline, CDR1 SGHAT and CDR2 FQNNGV.

V gene TRBV27 combines with J gene TRBJ2-1; 12 nucleotides line up with TRBD2. Germline V gene sequence: CDR1 MNHEY, CDR2 SMNVEV (reference sequence). The CDR3 consists of 16 residues. V shed 6 bases and J 4 bases; nucleotides not matched to a gene: 7. The CDR3 DNA sequence: TGTGCCAGCAGGTCAAAACTAGCGGGGGGATACAATGAGCAGTTCTTC. It specifies CASRSKLAGGYNEQFF.

Here the CDR3 DNA reads TGTGCCAGCAGCCCGGTGGGGGCAGGGGTAGCCTACGAGCAGTACTTC. This encodes CASSPVGAGVAYEQYF. The chain uses TRBV7-6 and TRBJ2-7; tentatively, D is TRBD1 (6 bases). Looked up from germline, CDR1 is SGHVS and CDR2 is FNYEAQ. This CDR3 contains 16 residues. V lost 5 bases and J lost 2, with 19 bases in between. Combining the CDR3 with reference TRBV7-6 and TRBJ2-7 gives the whole variable domain GAGVSQSPRYKVTKRGQDVALRCDPISGHVSLYWYRQALGQGPEFLTYFNYEAQQDKSGLPNDRFSAERPEGSISTLTIQRTEQRDSAMYRCASSPVGAGVAYEQYFGPGTRLTVT.

The rearrangement joins TRBV5-5 to TRBJ2-5, with D possibly being TRBD2 (5 bases). The V end was cut by 0 bases, the J end by 3 bases, with 15 bases between. From germline, CDR1 is SGHKS and CDR2 YYEKEE (reference sequence). The CDR3 runs 16 residues. The CDR3, as DNA: TGTGCCAGCAGCTTGGTGGGAAGGGAGCAAAAAGAGACCCAGTACTTC. Its protein is CASSLVGREQKETQYF.

This chain links TRBV4-1 with TRBJ2-5; perhaps D is TRBD1 or TRBD2 (5 bases each). Near its end, the DNA agrees better with TRBJ2-7, so the J call may be wrong. CDR1 and CDR2 from the germline V gene are MGHRA and YSYEKL. The CDR3 has 15 amino acids. The DNA for the CDR3 is TGCGCCAGCAGCCAATTGGGAGACAGTTATTACGAGCAGTACTTC. Its protein is CASSQLGDSYYEQYF.

This clone has only one observation. The rearrangement uses TRBV7-2 and TRBJ1-2, with D possibly matching TRBD1 (5 bases). Germline V CDR1 and CDR2: SGHTA, FQGNSA. V was clipped by 1 base and J by 7 bases, with 16 bases between them. CDR3 length equals 15 residues. The CDR3 coding sequence is TGTGCCAGCAGCTTAGGACACCGGGGGGGTGGTGGCTACACCTTC. Its translation: CASSLGHRGGGGYTF. The full variable domain, in which reference TRBV7-2 and TRBJ1-2 provide the parts outside the CDR3, is GAGVSQSPSNKVTEKGKDVELRCDPISGHTALYWYRQSLGQGLEFLIYFQGNSAPDKSGLPSDRFSAERTGGSVSTLTIQRTQQEDSAVYLCASSLGHRGGGGYTFGSGTRLTVV.

The table lists this clone with a count of one. The chain carries TRBV2 and TRBJ2-2; D remains unclear. Germline V gene lookup returns CDR1 SNHLY and CDR2 FYNNEI. The CDR3 totals 14 residues. V lost 3 bases and J lost 2, with 7 bases in between. The CDR3 loop reads CASSEFRNTGELFF. DNA for the CDR3: TGTGCCAGCAGTGAGTTCAGAAACACCGGGGAGCTGTTTTTT.

The chain uses TRBV12-5 and TRBJ2-1; D gene unclear. The germline V gene encodes CDR1 LGHNT and CDR2 FRNRAP. V was pared by 0 bases and J by 1 base, with 7 bases between. The CDR3 runs to 15 residues. CDR3 protein: CASGLVLASYNEQFF. CDR3 bases: TGTGCTAGTGGTTTGGTATTGGCTTCCTACAATGAGCAGTTCTTC.

The gene calls are TRBV9 and TRBJ2-2, with D possibly being TRBD1 (6 bases). The V and J ends lost 4 bases and 1 base respectively, with 8 bases between them. Germline assignment: CDR1 SGDLS and CDR2 YYNGEE. The CDR3 covers 14 residues. CDR3 residues: CASSLRGNTGELFF. CDR3 in DNA: TGTGCCAGCAGCCTCAGGGGGAACACCGGGGAGCTGTTTTTT. Variable domain in full (rest from reference TRBV9 and TRBJ2-2): DSGVTQTPKHLITATGQRVTLRCSPRSGDLSVYWYQQSLDQGLQFLIQYYNGEERAKGNILERFSAQQFPDLHSELNLSSLELGDSALYFCASSLRGNTGELFFGEGSRLTVL.

Comment on this clone: Within the sample, other DNA sequences also encode this same CDR3. CDR3 amino acids: CASSLNTEAFF. CDR3 sequence (DNA): TGTGCCAGCAGCCTGAACACTGAAGCTTTCTTT. The J gene is TRBJ1-1, the V gene TRBV11-3; D call uncertain. The germline V and J ends were trimmed by 5 bases and 0 bases, with 1 base remaining between them. Germline loops: CDR1 SGHNT, CDR2 YENEEA. This CDR3 is 11 amino acids long.

The CDR3: CASSSLGRGSPLHF. The CDR3 region has the DNA TGTGCCAGTAGTAGTCTCGGGAGGGGTTCACCCCTCCACTTT. The V and J genes are TRBV19 and TRBJ1-6, with TRBD1 as a possible D gene (5 bases). The CDR3 covers 14 residues. Germline CDR1 LNHDA, CDR2 SQIVND (reference sequence). Deletions cut 4 bases from V and 9 bases from J, with 13 bases between. Drawing the rest from reference TRBV19 and TRBJ1-6, the complete variable domain is DGGITQSPKYLFRKEGQNVTLSCEQNLNHDAMYWYRQDPGQGLRLIYYSQIVNDFQKGDIAEGYSVSREKKESFPLTVTSAQKNPTAFYLCASSSLGRGSPLHFGNGTRLTVT.

V is TRBV27 and J is TRBJ2-5, with unresolved D. Trimming shortened V by 4 bases and J by 1 base, and 16 bases separated the two germline ends. Germline V lookup: CDR1 MNHEY, CDR2 SMNVEV (reference sequence). The CDR3 runs to 16 residues. The chain's CDR3 is CASSYLSPGSQETQYF. The CDR3 DNA is TGTGCCAGCAGTTATCTGTCCCCAGGTTCCCAAGAGACCCAGTACTTC.

The CDR3 nucleotides are TGCGCCAGCAGCGGACAGGGACGAGAGACCCAGTACTTC. This translates into CASSGQGRETQYF. This rearrangement joins TRBV4-3 to TRBJ2-5; 8 bases are shared with TRBD1. V shed 5 bases, J shed 4 bases, and the junction held 3 bases outside the gene matches. This CDR3 is 13 amino acids long. The germline V gene encodes CDR1 LGHNA and CDR2 YSLEER.

The chain links TRBV21-1 to TRBJ2-7. TRBV21-1 is deemed a pseudogene. The CDR3 covers 14 residues. CDR3 sequence: CASSPRGAGREQYF. The CDR3 DNA sequence: TGTGCCAGCAGCCCAAGAGGGGCCGGTCGCGAGCAGTACTTC.

V and J are TRBV25-1 and TRBJ1-2; 9 nucleotides align to TRBD1. From germline, CDR1 is MGHDK and CDR2 SYGVNS. The CDR3 spans 14 residues. J was trimmed by 4 bases and V by 3 bases; bases with no gene match: 3. The CDR3 DNA is TGTGCCAGCAGTGAGGGACAGGGTATCTATGGCTACACCTTC. It codes for CASSEGQGIYGYTF.

CDR3 residues: CASSSDSYEQYF. CDR3 nucleotides: TGTGCCAGCAGCTCGGACTCCTACGAGCAGTACTTC. This sequence joins TRBV11-3 and TRBJ2-7; D is undetermined. CDR1 is SGHNT and CDR2 is YENEEA in the germline V gene. The CDR3 is made up of 12 amino acids. The V and J ends lost 4 bases and 0 bases respectively, with 4 bases between them.

This clone was observed a handful of times. This CDR3 is CASSERGQGEQYF. Written as DNA, the CDR3 is TGTGCCAGCAGTGAGCGAGGGCAAGGAGAGCAGTACTTC. The chain carries TRBV2 and TRBJ2-7; a possible D gene is TRBD2 (5 bases). This CDR3 has 13 amino acids. The V gene lost 3 bases and the J gene lost 7 bases, with 13 bases spanning the gap. CDR1 and CDR2 from the germline V gene are SNHLY and FYNNEI.

V is TRBV6-5 and J is TRBJ1-5; 8 bases align to TRBD1. Germline CDR1 reads MNHEY; CDR2 reads SVGAGI. The CDR3 loop spans 15 amino acids. The J segment lost 6 bases and the V segment lost 0 bases, leaving 4 bases of the junction unmatched. In DNA, the CDR3 is TGTGCCAGCAGTTACTCTGCAGGGGGCGGTCAGCCCCAGCATTTT. Protein: CASSYSAGGGQPQHF.

The CDR3 DNA reads as TGTGCCAGCAGTTCCTTCAGGATAACTAACTATGGCTACACCTTC. Translated, it gives CASSSFRITNYGYTF. The rearrangement links TRBV6-5 to TRBJ1-2, with D uncertain. CDR3 length: 15 residues. Germline loops: CDR1 MNHEY, CDR2 SVGAGI. V gave up 4 bases and J gave up 0 bases, with 12 bases separating them.

This chain connects TRBV19 to TRBJ1-4; D is unclear. The ends were cut back, 2 bases at V and 0 bases at J, with 7 bases in the middle. CDR3 length: 15 amino acids. Per the germline V gene, CDR1 is LNHDA and CDR2 is SQIVND (reference sequence). CDR3 nucleotides: TGTGCCAGTAGTATATGGCATGCAACTAATGAAAAACTGTTTTTT. Protein sequence: CASSIWHATNEKLFF.

This clone was observed a few times. V usage is TRBV6-5 and J usage is TRBJ1-1; D gene ambiguous. Trimming pared 6 bases from V and 6 bases from J, leaving 17 bases between. This CDR3 comprises 14 residues. Germline assignment: CDR1 MNHEY and CDR2 SVGAGI. The CDR3, as DNA: TGTGCCAGCAGGACGGACCGGCGTAGGGCTGAAGCTTTCTTT. Amino acid sequence: CASRTDRRRAEAFF.

This clone is a singleton in its sample. The V and J genes are TRBV19 and TRBJ2-7; 8 nucleotides align to TRBD1. Germline CDR1 LNHDA, CDR2 SQIVND (reference sequence). The junction had 7 bases not matched to a gene; V was cut back by 3 bases and J by 6 bases. The CDR3 totals 14 residues. The CDR3 region is CASSIQGAPVEQYF. The CDR3 DNA is TGTGCCAGTAGTATTCAGGGGGCGCCGGTCGAGCAGTACTTC.

As for this clone: Other DNA sequences in the same sample also yield this CDR3. The chain carries TRBV19 and TRBJ1-5; D gene uncertain. Deletions cut 6 bases from V and 2 bases from J, with 14 bases between. The germline V gene encodes CDR1 LNHDA and CDR2 SQIVND (reference sequence). This CDR3 contains 15 residues. For the CDR3, the DNA is TGTGCCAGTAGACAACGGTTAGGCGGCAATCAGCCCCAGCATTTT. As protein: CASRQRLGGNQPQHF.

This clone was counted a single time. The CDR3 DNA follows: TGCGCCAGCAGCCAAGATGGGCTAGCGGGGGCCAAAGATACGCAGTATTTT. Encoded protein: CASSQDGLAGAKDTQYF. The chain links TRBV4-1 to TRBJ2-3; 10 nucleotides agree with TRBD2. CDR3 length equals 17 residues. The V and J ends lost 0 bases and 5 bases, in that order; junction bases with no gene match: 8. Per the germline V gene, CDR1 is MGHRA and CDR2 is YSYEKL.

The V call is TRBV6-5, the J call TRBJ1-1; D is perhaps TRBD1 (6 bases). The germline gives CDR1 MNHEY, CDR2 SVGAGI. V was trimmed by 5 bases and J by 5 bases, leaving 18 bases between them. This CDR3 spans 15 amino acids. In DNA form, the CDR3 reads TGTGCCAGCAGTCCCGGGGGGCTCCCCAGGACTGAAGCTTTCTTT. This encodes CASSPGGLPRTEAFF.

This clone was detected only once. The chain recombines TRBV10-3 with TRBJ2-3; TRBD1 aligns across 10 bases. The trim removed 10 bases at V and 5 bases at J, leaving 3 bases unmatched. There are 12 residues in the CDR3. Looked up from germline, CDR1 is ENHRY and CDR2 is SYGVKD. The CDR3 loop is CATGTGVDTQYF. CDR3 nucleotide sequence: TGTGCCACGGGGACAGGGGTAGATACGCAGTATTTT.

This sequence joins TRBV29-1 and TRBJ1-5; TRBD1 aligns across 9 bases. With V trimmed by 5 bases and J by 6 bases, 5 bases remained unmatched. The CDR3 runs to 13 residues. The germline V gene has CDR1 SQVTM and CDR2 ANQGSEA. In nucleotides, the CDR3 is TGCAGCGTTTTACAGGGGGCTGGTCAGCCCCAGCATTTT. Translation gives CSVLQGAGQPQHF. Full variable domain (remainder filled in from reference TRBV29-1 and TRBJ1-5): SAVISQKPSRDICQRGTSLTIQCQVDSQVTMMFWYRQQPGQSLTLIATANQGSEATYESGFVIDKFPISRPNLTFSTLTVSNMSPEDSSIYLCSVLQGAGQPQHFGDGTRLSIL.

This chain links TRBV10-3 with TRBJ2-7; 7 bases line up with TRBD1. V lost 10 bases and J lost 2; bases outside the gene matches: 2. Germline CDR1 ENHRY, CDR2 SYGVKD. This CDR3 region has 11 residues. CDR3 bases: TGTGCCACCGGGACAGCCTACGAGCAGTACTTC. This translates into CATGTAYEQYF.

This chain uses TRBV11-3 with TRBJ2-3; D call uncertain. Germline CDR1 is SGHNT and CDR2 is YENEEA. V lost 5 bases, J lost 0 bases, and 9 bases lay in between. The CDR3 is made up of 14 amino acids. The CDR3 sequence is CASSPSDSTDTQYF. In nucleotides, the CDR3 is TGTGCCAGCAGCCCCTCGGACAGCACAGATACGCAGTATTTT.